The 23 T cell receptor beta chains in this list originate from one sample, sequenced in a study of shared clonotypes between healthy human individuals. Generated by immunoSEQ multiplex PCR, the TCRdb table keeps only in-frame clones and is missing some. Altogether more than 2,000,000 clones are present, roughly 92% being singletons, with the ten largest covering around 0.14%. Sample: naive CD4+ T cells sorted from blood. Subset reported: CD45RA+ positively selected. The receptor set was obtained from a man between 18 and 29 years old in good health.

V is TRBV6-5 and J is TRBJ2-5; D ambiguous. Per germline, CDR1 MNHEY and CDR2 SVGAGI. The CDR3 covers 13 residues. Trimming shortened V by 6 bases and J by 5 bases, and 13 bases separated the two germline ends. Written as DNA, the CDR3 is TGTGCCAGCAGAAACGCAGGCGGCGAGACCCAGTACTTC. It codes for CASRNAGGETQYF.

V and J are TRBV9 and TRBJ1-6; D is possibly TRBD1 (5 bases). This CDR3 has 18 amino acids. The ends were cut back, 0 bases at V and 0 bases at J, with 13 bases in the middle. The germline V gene has CDR1 SGDLS and CDR2 YYNGEE. CDR3 sequence: CASSVATGGYSYNSPLHF. The CDR3 coding sequence is TGTGCCAGCAGCGTAGCTACTGGGGGGTACTCCTATAATTCACCCCTCCACTTT.

This rearrangement joins TRBV5-1 to TRBJ1-4, with TRBD1 matching over 7 bases. The trim removed 4 bases at V and 8 bases at J, leaving 8 bases unmatched. The CDR3 consists of 14 residues. Germline V gene data show CDR1 as SGHRS and CDR2 as YFSETQ. The CDR3 DNA sequence: TGCGCCAGCAGCCTCAACAGGGGAAACGAAAAACTGTTTTTT. Translation: CASSLNRGNEKLFF.

V is TRBV25-1 and J is TRBJ2-7; 11 positions agree with TRBD2. V gave up 3 bases and J gave up 3 bases; unmatched junction bases: 4. Per germline, CDR1 MGHDK and CDR2 SYGVNS. CDR3 size: 15 residues. In nucleotides, the CDR3 is TGTGCCAGCAGTGACCCGACTAGCGGGGACTACGAGCAGTACTTC. Encoded protein: CASSDPTSGDYEQYF.

The rearrangement joins TRBV5-1 to TRBJ2-5; D remains unclear. Germline V lookup: CDR1 SGHRS, CDR2 YFSETQ. Trimming cost V 1 base and J 2 bases, with 9 bases left between them. The CDR3 has 14 amino acids. The CDR3 protein is CASSLWNGQETQYF. The CDR3 DNA reads TGCGCCAGCAGCTTGTGGAACGGGCAAGAGACCCAGTACTTC.

In the case of this clone: Other DNA sequences in this specimen translate into the identical CDR3. The V gene is TRBV28, the J gene TRBJ2-7; D is ambiguous. The CDR3 runs 13 residues. V lost 8 bases and J 2 bases, leaving 13 bases between the germline ends. Germline V gene data show CDR1 as MDHEN and CDR2 as SYDVKM. The CDR3 bases are TGTGCCAGCTCGTCCCAGGCACCCTACGAGCAGTACTTC. Translating gives CASSSQAPYEQYF.

Here the CDR3 reads CAISPGQESNQPQHF. The DNA of the CDR3 is TGTGCCATCAGCCCGGGACAGGAGAGCAATCAGCCCCAGCATTTT. The rearrangement uses TRBV10-3 and TRBJ1-5; 8 nucleotides line up with TRBD1. Germline V gene lookup returns CDR1 ENHRY and CDR2 SYGVKD. There are 15 residues in the CDR3. V lost 6 bases, J lost 1 base, and 5 bases stayed unmatched.

The V gene is TRBV5-1, the J gene TRBJ2-7, with TRBD1 matching 12 bases. The CDR3 runs 15 residues. V was clipped by 4 bases and J by 7 bases; unmatched bases: 9. Germline assignment: CDR1 SGHRS and CDR2 YFSETQ. CDR3 protein: CASSRPGQGAGEQYF. CDR3 nucleotide sequence: TGCGCCAGCAGCCGACCGGGACAGGGGGCGGGAGAGCAGTACTTC.

A note on this clone: Other DNA sequences of this sample code for an identical CDR3. This sequence joins TRBV7-3 and TRBJ2-3; D unclear. Looked up from germline, CDR1 is SGHTA and CDR2 is FQGTGA. The CDR3 sequence is 13 residues long. The ends were cut back, 5 bases at V and 2 bases at J, with 8 bases in the middle. The chain's CDR3 is CASSLGYTDTQYF. The CDR3 DNA is TGTGCCAGCAGCCTAGGGTACACAGATACGCAGTATTTT.

This clone was seen a single time. The V call is TRBV27, the J call TRBJ2-2, with 9 bases lining up with TRBD2. V lost 5 bases to trimming and J lost 1 base; unmatched junction nucleotides: 14. The CDR3 sequence is 19 residues long. Germline V lookup: CDR1 MNHEY, CDR2 SMNVEV (reference sequence). CDR3 bases: TGTGCCAGCAGTCGAATAGCGGGAGTTGCCTTATTGAACACCGGGGAGCTGTTTTTT. Residues: CASSRIAGVALLNTGELFF.

The rearrangement links TRBV5-4 to TRBJ2-2, with D possibly being TRBD2 (5 bases). V was shortened by 4 bases and J by 5 bases, with 18 bases between the two germline ends. CDR1 and CDR2 (germline): SGHNT, YYREEE (reference sequence). This CDR3 contains 16 residues. The DNA of the CDR3 is TGTGCCAGCAGCCGCGGTTCCGGGGTGGGAACCGGGGAGCTGTTTTTT. It codes for CASSRGSGVGTGELFF.

The chain links TRBV5-5 to TRBJ2-7; D is uncertain. The CDR3 sequence is 12 residues long. With 2 bases removed from V and 0 bases from J, the gap between germline ends came to 3 bases. Germline CDR1 and CDR2: SGHKS and YYEKEE (reference sequence). The CDR3 loop is CASSFTSYEQYF. DNA of the CDR3: TGTGCCAGCAGCTTCACCTCCTACGAGCAGTACTTC.

This chain joins TRBV14 and TRBJ1-5; D is perhaps TRBD1 (6 bases). The germline gives CDR1 SGHDN, CDR2 FVKESK. Trimming removed 6 bases at V and 2 bases at J, with 14 bases between. The CDR3 has 15 residues. The CDR3 nucleotides read TGTGCCAGCAGTCACCGGGGGGCCGGCAATCAGCCCCAGCATTTT. Its protein is CASSHRGAGNQPQHF.

With respect to this clone: The sample holds other DNA sequences that translate to the same CDR3. The rearrangement joins TRBV6-1 to TRBJ2-7; tentatively, D is TRBD1 (6 bases). With 4 bases removed from V and 2 bases from J, the gap between germline ends came to 9 bases. The CDR3 runs 13 residues. Germline V gene sequence: CDR1 MNHNS, CDR2 SASEGT. As DNA, the CDR3 is TGTGCCAGCAGTGTACAGGGTACCTACGAGCAGTACTTC. It is translated as CASSVQGTYEQYF.

CDR3: CSAGTSAEQYF. The CDR3 region has the DNA TGCAGCGCTGGGACATCAGCCGAGCAGTACTTC. The chain uses TRBV29-1 and TRBJ2-7; tentatively, D is TRBD1 (6 bases). CDR3 size: 11 residues. CDR1 SQVTM and CDR2 ANQGSEA come from the germline V gene. V was clipped by 7 bases and J by 6 bases, with 13 bases between them.

The rearrangement joins TRBV5-1 to TRBJ1-1; no clear D. Between the trimmed V and J ends, which lost 1 base and 2 bases, there was a span of 9 bases. This CDR3 has 14 residues. Per the germline V gene, CDR1 is SGHRS and CDR2 is YFSETQ. DNA for the CDR3: TGCGCCAGCAGCTTGAATCCGGGAAACACTGAAGCTTTCTTT. It specifies CASSLNPGNTEAFF.

V usage is TRBV19 and J usage is TRBJ1-5; D is unresolved. The CDR3 is 15 amino acids. Germline CDR1 LNHDA, CDR2 SQIVND (reference sequence). Between the trimmed V and J ends, which lost 1 base and 1 base, there was a span of 8 bases. CDR3 residues: CASSIAAQSNQPQHF. The CDR3 DNA follows: TGTGCCAGTAGTATAGCGGCGCAAAGCAATCAGCCCCAGCATTTT.

This clone was observed a single time. The chain combines TRBV7-9 with TRBJ2-5; D is undetermined. V was cut by 1 base and J by 5 bases, with 17 bases left in between. From germline, CDR1 is SEHNR and CDR2 FQNEAQ (reference sequence). The CDR3 contains 16 residues. CDR3 protein: CASSLGTLATRETQYF. CDR3 nucleotides: TGTGCCAGCAGCTTAGGGACCTTGGCTACCAGGGAGACCCAGTACTTC. The full variable domain, in which reference TRBV7-9 and TRBJ2-5 provide the parts outside the CDR3, is DTGVSQNPRHKITKRGQNVTFRCDPISEHNRLYWYRQTLGQGPEFLTYFQNEAQLEKSRLLSDRFSAERPKGSFSTLEIQRTEQGDSAMYLCASSLGTLATRETQYFGPGTRLLVL.

The chain links TRBV5-5 to TRBJ2-2; tentative D call: TRBD2 (6 bases). Germline values: CDR1 SGHKS, CDR2 YYEKEE (reference sequence). CDR3 length equals 14 residues. Trimming pared 0 bases from V and 7 bases from J, leaving 10 bases between. The CDR3 here is CASSLGLGSGELFF. CDR3 DNA sequence: TGTGCCAGCAGCTTGGGACTAGGGAGCGGGGAGCTGTTTTTT. Full variable domain (outside the CDR3, taken from reference TRBV5-5 and TRBJ2-2): DAGVTQSPTHLIKTRGQQVTLRCSPISGHKSVSWYQQVLGQGPQFIFQYYEKEERGRGNFPDRFSARQFPNYSSELNVNALLLGDSALYLCASSLGLGSGELFFGEGSRLTVL.

The chain joins TRBV19 to TRBJ1-5; 8 bases line up with TRBD1. V lost 4 bases to trimming and J lost 7 bases; unmatched junction nucleotides: 9. Germline CDR1 is LNHDA and CDR2 is SQIVND (reference sequence). The CDR3 sequence is 15 residues long. The CDR3 sequence is CASSTGQVTGQPQHF. The CDR3 coding sequence is TGTGCCAGTAGTACGGGACAGGTTACAGGCCAGCCCCAGCATTTT.

With regard to this clone: The same CDR3 also results from other DNA sequences found in this sample. The chain has TRBV27 and TRBJ1-6; the D is unclear. Germline V gene data show CDR1 as MNHEY and CDR2 as SMNVEV (reference sequence). The CDR3 runs to 15 residues. The germline V and J ends were trimmed by 2 bases and 0 bases, with 5 bases remaining between them. For the CDR3, the DNA is TGTGCCAGCAGTTTAGCGAGCTCCTATAATTCACCCCTCCACTTT. As protein: CASSLASSYNSPLHF.

V usage is TRBV7-8 and J usage is TRBJ2-3; possibly TRBD1 or TRBD2 for D (5 bases each). The CDR3 runs 17 residues. Germline V CDR1 and CDR2: SGHVS, FQNEAQ. Between the trimmed V and J ends, which lost 1 base and 2 bases, there was a span of 16 bases. The CDR3 spells CASSLGVFREFTDTQYF. Written as DNA, the CDR3 is TGTGCCAGCAGCTTAGGGGTCTTCAGGGAGTTCACAGATACGCAGTATTTT.

This clone was counted once. The chain combines TRBV5-1 with TRBJ2-6; D is undetermined. V was trimmed by 0 bases and J by 4 bases, leaving 8 bases between them. This CDR3 comprises 15 residues. Germline CDR1 reads SGHRS; CDR2 reads YFSETQ. CDR3 coding DNA: TGCGCCAGCAGCTTGGAAGGTCTCGGGGCCAACGTCCTGACTTTC. Residues: CASSLEGLGANVLTF.